This T cell receptor beta chain came from a study of cytomegalovirus exposure and HLA in healthy donors. General observations from the study: The tendency of first-cohort TCR clusters to co-occur in the roughly 130 validation repertoires emerged from a later analysis. Both high specificity and high sensitivity reportedly marked the classifier's diagnosis of cytomegalovirus status. Investigators reported 150 to 200 TCR beta chains as tied to cytomegalovirus. The study found most TCR sequences rare, yet found some public TCRs in many donors.

Of note for this clone: The antigen is undetermined.

Profiling relied on immunoSEQ multiplex PCR, and the TCRdb table lists in-frame clones only, not all of them. Of 250,000 or so clones listed, 80% to 90% are singletons. The V gene's germline CDR1 is LNHDA and CDR2 SQIVND (reference sequence). CDR3 size: 16 residues. The J segment lost 10 bases and the V segment lost 5 bases, leaving 12 bases of the junction unmatched. The TCR originated in a young man in good health and CMV-seronegative. The sequencing sample was made of PBMCs. The chain couples TRBV19 to TRBJ1-6; 9 positions match TRBD1. DNA for the CDR3: TGTGCCAGTAGTGAGGGGCCCGGGACAGGGTACTCACCCCTCCACTTT. The encoded protein is CASSEGPGTGYSPLHF. Drawing the rest from reference TRBV19 and TRBJ1-6, the complete variable domain is DGGITQSPKYLFRKEGQNVTLSCEQNLNHDAMYWYRQDPGQGLRLIYYSQIVNDFQKGDIAEGYSVSREKKESFPLTVTSAQKNPTAFYLCASSEGPGTGYSPLHFGNGTRLTVT.